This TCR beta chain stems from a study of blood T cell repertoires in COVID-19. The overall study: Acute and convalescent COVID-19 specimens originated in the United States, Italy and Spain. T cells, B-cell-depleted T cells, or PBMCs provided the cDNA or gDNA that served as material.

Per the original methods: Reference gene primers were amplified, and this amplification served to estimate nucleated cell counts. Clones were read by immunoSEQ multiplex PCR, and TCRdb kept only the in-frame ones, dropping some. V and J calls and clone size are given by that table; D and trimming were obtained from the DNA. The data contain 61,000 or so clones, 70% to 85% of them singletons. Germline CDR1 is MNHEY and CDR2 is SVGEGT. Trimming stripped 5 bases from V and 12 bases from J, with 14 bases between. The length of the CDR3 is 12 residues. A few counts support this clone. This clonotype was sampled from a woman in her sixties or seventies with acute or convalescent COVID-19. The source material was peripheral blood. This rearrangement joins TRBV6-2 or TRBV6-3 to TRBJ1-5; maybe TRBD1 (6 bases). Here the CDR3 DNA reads TGTGCCAGCAGTACAACAGGGAAGGTCCAGCATTTT. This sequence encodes CASSTTGKVQHF.